The present TCR beta chain was sequenced within a study of blood T cell repertoires in COVID-19. TCRdb's table, derived via immunoSEQ multiplex PCR, lists solely in-frame clones and lacks some. Of approximately 110,000 clones detected, 88% appear once; the ten largest clones hold 0.75% to 0.9%. Unmatched junction bases numbered 8, after V lost 7 bases and J lost 9 bases. This CDR3 spans 13 amino acids. Germline V gene sequence: CDR1 MNHNY, CDR2 SVGAGI (reference sequence). Sequencing was performed on peripheral blood. This rearrangement joins TRBV6-6 to TRBJ2-2; 7 bases match TRBD1. The TCR originated in a woman aged 45-65 years with active or convalescent COVID-19. The CDR3 nucleotides are TGTGCCAGCACCCACTTGACAGGGTGGGAGCTGTTTTTT. Residues: CASTHLTGWELFF.